What follows are 16 T cell receptor beta chains derived from one specimen sequenced in a study of T cell changes during pregnancy in multiple sclerosis. The data were produced by immunoSEQ multiplex PCR, yet TCRdb's version contains in-frame clones alone and is incomplete. The profile shows under 90,000 clones, just over 90% of them singletons. The sample was peripheral blood, taken in the second trimester of pregnancy. These receptors were taken from a female donor in good health, enrolled as a control in a pregnancy study.

The gene calls are TRBV28 and TRBJ2-7, with 13 nucleotides matching TRBD2. Germline V lookup: CDR1 MDHEN, CDR2 SYDVKM. V trimming: 6 bases; J trimming: 2 bases; junction bases outside the gene matches: 4. The CDR3 runs to 15 residues. CDR3 in amino acids: CASRPTSGGAYEQYF. CDR3 in DNA: TGTGCCAGCAGGCCAACTAGCGGGGGGGCCTACGAGCAGTACTTC.

CDR3 DNA sequence: TGCGCCAGCAGCAGACAGGGGGGATCTGGAAACACCATATATTTT. It specifies CASSRQGGSGNTIYF. The rearrangement uses TRBV4-3 and TRBJ1-3, with TRBD1 identical over 9 bases. Germline CDR1 LGHNA, CDR2 YSLEER. The length of the CDR3 is 15 residues. Trimming took 5 bases from V and 1 from J; bases not matched to a gene: 3.

This rearrangement joins TRBV4-3 to TRBJ2-3; tentatively, D is TRBD2 (5 bases). The ends were cut back, 0 bases at V and 7 bases at J, with 8 bases in the middle. Germline CDR1 and CDR2: LGHNA and YSLEER. The CDR3 sequence is 13 residues long. CDR3 sequence reads: CASSQDTRNTQYF. The CDR3 DNA is TGCGCCAGCAGCCAAGATACTAGGAATACGCAGTATTTT.

CDR3 coding DNA: TGCGCCAGCAGCCAAGATTGGGGTGGACGGACAGGGATATCACCCCTCCACTTT. Its translation is CASSQDWGGRTGISPLHF. The chain joins TRBV4-1 to TRBJ1-6, with 8 positions matching TRBD1. The V gene end was trimmed by 0 bases and the J gene end by 10 bases; junction bases not matched to a gene: 14. CDR1 MGHRA and CDR2 YSYEKL come from the germline V gene. This CDR3 has 18 amino acids.

The CDR3 coding sequence is TGTGCCAGTAGTATGACAGAAAGGCCAAACACCATATATTTT. It translates to CASSMTERPNTIYF. The V gene is TRBV19, the J gene TRBJ1-3, with D possibly being TRBD1 (5 bases). The CDR3 covers 14 residues. Trimming removed 3 bases at V and 6 bases at J, with 12 bases between. CDR1 is LNHDA and CDR2 is SQIVND in the germline V gene (reference sequence). The full variable domain, with the rest looked up from reference TRBV19 and TRBJ1-3, is DGGITQSPKYLFRKEGQNVTLSCEQNLNHDAMYWYRQDPGQGLRLIYYSQIVNDFQKGDIAEGYSVSREKKESFPLTVTSAQKNPTAFYLCASSMTERPNTIYFGEGSWLTVV.

This chain joins TRBV4-3 and TRBJ2-3; D is undetermined. The V end was cut by 1 base, the J end by 3 bases, with 8 bases between. The CDR3 covers 14 residues. Germline V gene sequence: CDR1 LGHNA, CDR2 YSLEER. The CDR3: CASSQVYQTDTQYF. The CDR3 DNA reads TGCGCCAGCAGCCAAGTCTACCAAACAGATACGCAGTATTTT.

The chain joins TRBV5-4 to TRBJ2-7; 8 bases match TRBD1. J lost 3 bases, V lost 4 bases, and 3 bases had no gene match. The germline V gene has CDR1 SGHNT and CDR2 YYREEE (reference sequence). The length of the CDR3 is 13 residues. This chain's CDR3 is CASSNDRGYEQYF. CDR3 nucleotides: TGTGCCAGCAGCAATGACAGGGGCTACGAGCAGTACTTC.

The chain joins TRBV28 to TRBJ1-1; 7 bases map to TRBD1. CDR1 and CDR2 (germline): MDHEN, SYDVKM. The CDR3 has 16 residues. The V gene end was trimmed by 4 bases and the J gene end by 4 bases; junction bases not matched to a gene: 12. DNA of the CDR3: TGTGCCAGCAGTTCCCCAGGGGGTCGACACGGCACTGAAGCTTTCTTT. This sequence encodes CASSSPGGRHGTEAFF.

The chain uses TRBV7-6 and TRBJ2-2; 8 bases fit TRBD2. V was pared by 4 bases and J by 5 bases, with 6 bases of the junction left unmatched. The CDR3 length is 15 residues. The V gene's germline CDR1 is SGHVS and CDR2 FNYEAQ. The CDR3 spells CASSSEREQTGELFF. As DNA, the CDR3 is TGTGCCAGCAGCTCAGAGCGGGAGCAGACCGGGGAGCTGTTTTTT.

For the CDR3, the DNA is TGTGCCAGCAGCACAGGGGTGTACGAGCAGTACTTC. It yields the protein CASSTGVYEQYF. The chain employs TRBV28 and TRBJ2-7; 7 nucleotides agree with TRBD1. After removal of 6 bases from V and 4 bases from J, the junction contained 3 bases not matched to a gene. Per the germline V gene, CDR1 is MDHEN and CDR2 is SYDVKM. This CDR3 has 12 amino acids.

V and J are TRBV7-2 and TRBJ2-3; possible D gene TRBD2, 5 bases. Trimming shortened V by 1 base and J by 2 bases, and 13 bases separated the two germline ends. Germline V lookup: CDR1 SGHTA, CDR2 FQGNSA. The CDR3 length is 16 residues. The CDR3 sequence is CASSLVLVFTTDTQYF. The CDR3 DNA reads as TGTGCCAGCAGCTTAGTACTAGTATTCACCACAGATACGCAGTATTTT. The variable domain in full, with the rest retrieved from reference TRBV7-2 and TRBJ2-3, is GAGVSQSPSNKVTEKGKDVELRCDPISGHTALYWYRQSLGQGLEFLIYFQGNSAPDKSGLPSDRFSAERTGGSVSTLTIQRTQQEDSAVYLCASSLVLVFTTDTQYFGPGTRLTVL.

This chain uses TRBV29-1 with TRBJ2-3; the D gene is possibly TRBD2 (6 bases). The germline V gene encodes CDR1 SQVTM and CDR2 ANQGSEA. The CDR3 extends over 12 amino acids. Trimming removed 5 bases from V and 4 bases from J, with 10 bases in between. CDR3 residues: CSVRDSSDTQYF. The DNA for the CDR3 is TGCAGCGTTCGGGACTCGTCAGATACGCAGTATTTT.

The V call is TRBV19, the J call TRBJ1-1; D perhaps matches TRBD1 (6 bases). Per germline, CDR1 LNHDA and CDR2 SQIVND (reference sequence). This CDR3 comprises 17 residues. Trimming pared 7 bases from V and 5 bases from J, leaving 26 bases between. The CDR3 is CASTQAGGRVAVTEAFF. DNA for the CDR3: TGTGCCAGTACTCAGGCGGGGGGGCGCGTCGCAGTGACTGAAGCTTTCTTT. Using reference TRBV19 and TRBJ1-1 for the parts outside the CDR3, the full variable domain is DGGITQSPKYLFRKEGQNVTLSCEQNLNHDAMYWYRQDPGQGLRLIYYSQIVNDFQKGDIAEGYSVSREKKESFPLTVTSAQKNPTAFYLCASTQAGGRVAVTEAFFGQGTRLTVV.

V is TRBV29-1 and J is TRBJ2-1; no clear D. The CDR3 loop spans 14 amino acids. V was pared by 2 bases and J by 0 bases, with 8 bases between. Germline CDR1 SQVTM, CDR2 ANQGSEA. CDR3 sequence (DNA): TGCAGCGTTGAATTGCGGAGCTCCTACAATGAGCAGTTCTTC. Protein: CSVELRSSYNEQFF.

The rearrangement uses TRBV9 and TRBJ1-3; D is unclear. Germline lookup yields CDR1 SGDLS and CDR2 YYNGEE. Trimming left V 4 bases short and J 4 bases short, with 9 bases between. This CDR3 contains 13 residues. The CDR3 sequence: CASSPNTGNTIYF. For the CDR3, the DNA is TGTGCCAGCAGCCCCAATACAGGAAACACCATATATTTT.

The V gene is TRBV18, the J gene TRBJ2-2, with a tentative D call TRBD1 (5 bases). The CDR3 extends over 15 amino acids. The germline V gene encodes CDR1 KGHSH and CDR2 LQKENI. Trimming cost V 2 bases and J 4 bases, with 11 bases left between them. The CDR3 loop reads CASSPGAQSTGELFF. The DNA of the CDR3 is TGTGCCAGCTCACCAGGGGCCCAGAGCACCGGGGAGCTGTTTTTT. Full variable domain (missing parts from reference TRBV18 and TRBJ2-2): NAGVMQNPRHLVRRRGQEARLRCSPMKGHSHVYWYRQLPEEGLKFMVYLQKENIIDESGMPKERFSAEFPKEGPSILRIQQVVRGDSAAYFCASSPGAQSTGELFFGEGSRLTVL.